The TCR beta chain under discussion was sequenced for a study of T cell changes during pregnancy in multiple sclerosis. This CDR3 is 17 amino acids long. The V segment lost 1 base and the J segment 2 bases; nucleotides outside the gene matches: 10. The germline gives CDR1 LNHNV, CDR2 YYDKDF (reference sequence). The repertoire was sequenced with immunoSEQ multiplex PCR; TCRdb's copy has only in-frame clones and lacks some. The data contain 50,000 to 65,000 clones, 88% of them singletons. The TCR sequence derives from a female donor with multiple sclerosis, enrolled in a pregnancy study. The sample in question was CD4+ T cells from peripheral blood mononuclear cells, obtained in the third trimester of pregnancy. V and J are TRBV15 and TRBJ1-2; 7 nucleotides agree with TRBD1. CDR3: CATSRVGTGARNYGYTF. The CDR3 coding sequence is TGTGCCACCAGCAGAGTCGGCACAGGGGCCCGAAACTATGGCTACACCTTC.